This TCR beta chain appears in the sequencing data of a study of prognosis after radiotherapy for stage I lung cancer. At the level of the study: Receipt of concurrent therapy with stereotactic body radiotherapy occurred in no patient.

Using two-round multiplex PCR, the authors amplified TCR beta CDR3 from genomic DNA. Primers (each specific to one TRBV or TRBJ gene) were used in first-round PCR. Via MiXCR, TCRdb re-called the multiplex PCR reads, giving one row per CDR3 protein. In the table there are some 16,000 distinct CDR3 sequences, over 25% of which are singletons. The germline V gene has CDR1 DFQATT and CDR2 SNEGSKA (reference sequence). This CDR3 has 14 amino acids. Regarding this clonotype: What it recognizes is unknown. A single base is all that separates this from a far larger clone, so a read error is likely.

Study conclusions and caveats: The way patients used TRBV and TRBJ genes reportedly differed depending on whether they had metastases.

The sequencing used PBMCs, collected before or after stereotactic body radiation therapy (not recorded which). The TCR sequence derives from a donor aged 50 or older with non-small cell lung cancer. The gene calls are TRBV20-1 and TRBJ2-5; 7 bases map to TRBD2. The DNA matches TRBJ2-1 better at its end, which makes the J call doubtful. The CDR3 DNA reads as TGCAGTGCTAGCGGTGGCGGGGGTTACAATGAGCAGTTCTTC. Residues: CSASGGGGYNEQFF.